Sequencing of this TCR beta chain was carried out in a study of siplizumab effects on memory and regulatory T cells (dated 2019 in TCRdb). A note on the overall study: The study examined how the anti-CD2 antibody siplizumab affects alloreactive T-cell subsets in allogeneic mixed lymphocyte reactions built from human PBMCs.

Library preparation employed the immunoSEQ multiplex PCR assay. Each sample had 90,000 to 100,000 TCR templates assayed by the deep sequencing platform. Genomic DNA extracted from sorted T cells was used for TCRbeta CDR3 sequencing. Processing in the source paper ran as follows. The R programming language was used for the clonal analysis of the TCRbeta CDR3 data. Unstimulated samples were compared with post-reaction CFSE-low samples to define alloreactive CD4+ and CD8+ clones. Regulatory or non-regulatory origin of alloreactive CD4+ clones was assigned by matching sequences to the sorted unstimulated Treg and non-Treg repertoires. Held by TCRdb, this immuneACCESS table contains in-frame sequences only and omits some clones. Under half of the omission traces to an unresolved V gene where checked; the cause of the rest is unknown. V, J and clone size derive from that table, while D and trimming were established from the DNA sequence. The sample data list more than 60,000 clones, and nearly 98% of these were observed just once. The ten largest clones add up to about 0.1% of the sample.

As concerns this clone: No cognate antigen has been identified for it. Base qualities are not at hand, and no much larger clone is one base apart.

Overall results and qualifications from the work: About 75-97% of proliferating CD4+ or CD8+ clones could not be given a naive or memory phenotype. Whether proliferating Tregs from siplizumab cultures were suppressive was not functionally confirmed. Because sequences at frequencies below about 10^-5 were poorly captured, only a minor fraction of alloreactive clones could be mapped back to unstimulated subsets. Siplizumab significantly reduced the cumulative frequency of alloreactive sequences traceable to unstimulated CD4+ memory T cells. Unstimulated naive T cells appeared more diverse than memory T cells, and naive cells seemed to contribute substantially to the alloresponse. In reactions with siplizumab, an average of 68.8% of mappable alloreactive CD4+ clones were Treg-derived, compared with 25% to 30% in control reactions.

Including cysteine and phenylalanine, the CDR3 has 15 amino acids. Of the read, only the CDR3 DNA is kept; its 45 bases are in frame from base 1. In a few donor pairs, further sequencing was done on unstimulated CD8+ naive, CD4+ memory, CD8+ TEMRA, CD4+ naive and CD8+ effector memory subsets. Sorted unstimulated T cells, along with proliferating T cells recovered from mixed lymphocyte reactions, underwent TCRbeta CDR3 sequencing. Fresh whole blood from roughly ten HLA-typed healthy donors was used to isolate PBMCs. The receptor chain draws on TRBV21-1 and TRBJ2-7; the table names TRBD1, a call not compared with the DNA. TRBV21-1 is recorded as a pseudogene. This receptor was identified in a human donor in good health. The sequenced sample consisted of naive CD8+ T cells sorted from blood. The cell subset or site tag for this specimen amounts to: unstimulated naive T cells. The bases read TGTGCCAGCAGCAAAGGGCAGGGTCAGCCCTACGAGCAGTACTTC. It is translated as CASSKGQGQPYEQYF.